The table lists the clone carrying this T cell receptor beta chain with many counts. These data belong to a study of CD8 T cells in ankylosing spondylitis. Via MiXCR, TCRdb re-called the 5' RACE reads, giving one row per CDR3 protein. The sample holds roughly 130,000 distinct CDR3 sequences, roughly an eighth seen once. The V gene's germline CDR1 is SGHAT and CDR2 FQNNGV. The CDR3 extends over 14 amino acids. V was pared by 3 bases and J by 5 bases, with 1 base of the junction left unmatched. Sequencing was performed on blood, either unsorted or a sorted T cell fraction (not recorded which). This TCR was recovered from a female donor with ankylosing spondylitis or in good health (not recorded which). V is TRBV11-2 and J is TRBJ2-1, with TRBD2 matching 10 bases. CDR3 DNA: TGTGCCAGCAGCTTGCTAGCGGGAGACAATGAGCAGTTCTTC. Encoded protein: CASSLLAGDNEQFF.